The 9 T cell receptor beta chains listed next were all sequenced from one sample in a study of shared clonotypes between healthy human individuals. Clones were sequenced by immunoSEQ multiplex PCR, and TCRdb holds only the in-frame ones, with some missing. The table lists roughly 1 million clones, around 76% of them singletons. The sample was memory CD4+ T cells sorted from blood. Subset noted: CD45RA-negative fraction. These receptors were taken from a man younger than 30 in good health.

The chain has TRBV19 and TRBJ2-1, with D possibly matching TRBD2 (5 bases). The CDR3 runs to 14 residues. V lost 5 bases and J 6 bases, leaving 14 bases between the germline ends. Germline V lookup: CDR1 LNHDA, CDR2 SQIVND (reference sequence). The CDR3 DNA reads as TGTGCCAGTAGTCCCCGAGGAGGTGGCAATGAGCAGTTCTTC. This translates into CASSPRGGGNEQFF.

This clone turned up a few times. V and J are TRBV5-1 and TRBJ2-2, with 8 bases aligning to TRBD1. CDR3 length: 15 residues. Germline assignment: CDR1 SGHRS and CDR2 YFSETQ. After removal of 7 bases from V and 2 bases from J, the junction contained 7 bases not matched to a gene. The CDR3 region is CASYLGQGNTGELFF. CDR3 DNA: TGCGCCAGCTACCTCGGACAGGGTAACACCGGGGAGCTGTTTTTT.

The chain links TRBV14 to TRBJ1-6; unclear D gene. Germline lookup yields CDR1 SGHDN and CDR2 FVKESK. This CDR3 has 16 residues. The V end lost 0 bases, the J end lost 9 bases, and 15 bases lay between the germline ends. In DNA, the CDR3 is TGTGCCAGCAGCCAAGATGCCTTTTCACATCTTTCACCCCTCCACTTT. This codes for CASSQDAFSHLSPLHF.

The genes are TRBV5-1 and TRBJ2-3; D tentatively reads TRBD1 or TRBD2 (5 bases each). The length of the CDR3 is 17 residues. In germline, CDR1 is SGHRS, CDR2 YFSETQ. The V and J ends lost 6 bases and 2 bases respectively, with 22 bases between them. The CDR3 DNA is TGCGCCAGCACCCCCGAAGTGTCAGGGAGAACCACAGATACGCAGTATTTT. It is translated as CASTPEVSGRTTDTQYF.

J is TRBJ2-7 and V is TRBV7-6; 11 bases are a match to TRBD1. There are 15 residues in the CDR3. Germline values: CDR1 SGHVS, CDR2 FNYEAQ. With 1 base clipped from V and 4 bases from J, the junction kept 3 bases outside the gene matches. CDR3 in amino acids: CASSLVGDRGYEQYF. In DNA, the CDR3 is TGTGCCAGCAGCTTAGTTGGGGACAGGGGGTACGAGCAGTACTTC. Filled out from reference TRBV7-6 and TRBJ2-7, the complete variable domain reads GAGVSQSPRYKVTKRGQDVALRCDPISGHVSLYWYRQALGQGPEFLTYFNYEAQQDKSGLPNDRFSAERPEGSISTLTIQRTEQRDSAMYRCASSLVGDRGYEQYFGPGTRLTVT.

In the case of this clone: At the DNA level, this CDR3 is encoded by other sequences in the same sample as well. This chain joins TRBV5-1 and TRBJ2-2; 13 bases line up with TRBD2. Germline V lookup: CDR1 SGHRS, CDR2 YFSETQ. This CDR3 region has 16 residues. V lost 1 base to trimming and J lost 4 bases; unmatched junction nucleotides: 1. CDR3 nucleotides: TGCGCCAGCAGCTTGAGGACTAGCGGGAGCACCGGGGAGCTGTTTTTT. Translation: CASSLRTSGSTGELFF.

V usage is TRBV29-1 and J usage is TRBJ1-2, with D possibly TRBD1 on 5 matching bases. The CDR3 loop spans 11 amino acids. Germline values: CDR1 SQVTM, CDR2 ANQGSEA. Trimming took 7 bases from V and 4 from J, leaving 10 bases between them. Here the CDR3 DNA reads TGCAGCGGGAGGGACGGCTATGGCTACACCTTC. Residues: CSGRDGYGYTF.

The CDR3 DNA sequence: TGCGCCAGCAGCTTGTCTAGCAATCGGAGGCTCACCGGGGAGCTGTTTTTT. Amino acid sequence: CASSLSSNRRLTGELFF. The chain carries TRBV5-1 and TRBJ2-2, with D perhaps matching TRBD2 (5 bases). Trimming took 1 base from V and 4 from J, leaving 17 bases between them. CDR1 and CDR2 (germline): SGHRS, YFSETQ. The CDR3 extends over 17 amino acids.

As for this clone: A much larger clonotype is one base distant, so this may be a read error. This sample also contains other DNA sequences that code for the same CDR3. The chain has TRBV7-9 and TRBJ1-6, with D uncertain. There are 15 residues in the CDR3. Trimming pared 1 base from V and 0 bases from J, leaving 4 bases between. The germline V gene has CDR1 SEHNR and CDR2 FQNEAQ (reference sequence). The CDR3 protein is CASSLDSSYNSPLHF. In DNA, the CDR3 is TGTGCCAGCAGCTTAGACAGCTCCTATAATTCACCCCTCCACTTT. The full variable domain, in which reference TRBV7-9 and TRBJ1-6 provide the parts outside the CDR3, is DTGVSQNPRHKITKRGQNVTFRCDPISEHNRLYWYRQTLGQGPEFLTYFQNEAQLEKSRLLSDRFSAERPKGSFSTLEIQRTEQGDSAMYLCASSLDSSYNSPLHFGNGTRLTVT.